In its sample, the clone carrying this TCR beta chain ranks as medium-sized. The protocol was immunoSEQ multiplex PCR, while the TCRdb copy is restricted to in-frame clones and leaves out a portion. The sample includes fewer than 150,000 clones, around 90% of them seen just once. This entry belongs to a study of control samples from healthy donors and cancer patients. From germline, CDR1 is MRHNA and CDR2 SNTAGT. V lost 0 bases to trimming and J lost 4 bases; unmatched junction nucleotides: 1. CDR3 size: 15 residues. The specimen was blood. The receptor was derived from a man between 18 and 35 years old in good health. The rearrangement uses TRBV6-4 and TRBJ2-3; TRBD2 matches 10 bases. CDR3 sequence reads: CASSDSAGGPDTQYF. DNA of the CDR3: TGTGCCAGCAGTGACTCAGCGGGGGGGCCAGATACGCAGTATTTT.